A selection of T cell receptor beta chains follows, all from one sample in a study of T cell changes during pregnancy in multiple sclerosis. The assay was immunoSEQ multiplex PCR, and TCRdb's table has in-frame clones only and misses some. The data show approximately 30,000 clones, with 75% to 90% seen just once and roughly 10% held by the top ten. The starting material was CD8+ T cells from peripheral blood mononuclear cells, obtained in the second trimester of pregnancy. The receptors shown here come from a female donor with multiple sclerosis, enrolled in a pregnancy study. Each CDR3 is given with its conserved first and last residue. The order of the fields is CDR3 DNA, CDR3 protein, V gene, clone size, D gene, J gene. The D gene is left open where the match is weak. Expanded clones get a size class; other rows say once, few or many, or leave the size out.

CDR3nt: TGTGCCAGCAGCGGGGGGGGTTACCAAGAGACCCAGTACTTC; CDR3aa: CASSGGGYQETQYF; v_gene: TRBV9; abundance: NA; d_gene: TRBD2; j_gene: TRBJ2-5
CDR3nt: TGTGCCAGCAGCCAGTCAGGGGAGAGGGGAATGACTTCCTACGAGCAGTACTTC; CDR3aa: CASSQSGERGMTSYEQYF; v_gene: TRBV14; abundance: NA; d_gene: NA; j_gene: TRBJ2-7
CDR3nt: TGTGCCAGCAGTGAAAGGGTCAGGGGTGCGCCCCAGCATTTT; CDR3aa: CASSERVRGAPQHF; v_gene: TRBV6-1; abundance: NA; d_gene: NA; j_gene: TRBJ1-5
CDR3nt: TGTGCCAGCAGCTTAGGCCCCCTAGCGGGGTCCTCCACCGGGGAGCTGTTTTTT; CDR3aa: CASSLGPLAGSSTGELFF; v_gene: TRBV7-3; abundance: NA; d_gene: TRBD2; j_gene: TRBJ2-2
CDR3nt: TGTGCCAGCAGTTTATGGGCGGGAGACACAGATACGCAGTATTTT; CDR3aa: CASSLWAGDTDTQYF; v_gene: TRBV27; abundance: NA; d_gene: TRBD2; j_gene: TRBJ2-3
CDR3nt: TGTGCCAGCAGCTTGGGACAGGTTTCCTACGAGCAGTACTTC; CDR3aa: CASSLGQVSYEQYF; v_gene: TRBV5-5; abundance: NA; d_gene: NA; j_gene: TRBJ2-7
CDR3nt: TGTGCCACCAGCAGAGATCGGGGGGCTGGCTATGGCTACACCTTC; CDR3aa: CATSRDRGAGYGYTF; v_gene: TRBV15; abundance: once; d_gene: NA; j_gene: TRBJ1-2
CDR3nt: TGTGCCAGCAGGGTCGGACTAGCGGGACGCTACGAGCAGTACTTC; CDR3aa: CASRVGLAGRYEQYF; v_gene: TRBV2; abundance: NA; d_gene: TRBD2; j_gene: TRBJ2-7
CDR3nt: TGTGCCAGCAGCTCCCGCGACAGGGTTGATAATCAGCCCCAGCATTTT; CDR3aa: CASSSRDRVDNQPQHF; v_gene: TRBV6-6; abundance: NA; d_gene: TRBD1; j_gene: TRBJ1-5
CDR3nt: TGTGCCAGCAGCCCCGGACTAGCGGGAAGGGCAGATACGCAGTATTTT; CDR3aa: CASSPGLAGRADTQYF; v_gene: TRBV9; abundance: NA; d_gene: TRBD2; j_gene: TRBJ2-3
CDR3nt: TGCGCCAGCAGCCAATTCGGGACAGTCAATCAGCCCCAGCATTTT; CDR3aa: CASSQFGTVNQPQHF; v_gene: TRBV4-1; abundance: NA; d_gene: TRBD1; j_gene: TRBJ1-5
CDR3nt: TGCGCCAGCAGCCCTAGGGGTAGGGCGGACTACGAGCAGTACTTC; CDR3aa: CASSPRGRADYEQYF; v_gene: TRBV5-1; abundance: NA; d_gene: NA; j_gene: TRBJ2-7
CDR3nt: TGTGCCAGCAGGAGGAGAAGGAATGAAAAACTGTTTTTT; CDR3aa: CASRRRRNEKLFF; v_gene: TRBV27; abundance: NA; d_gene: NA; j_gene: TRBJ1-4
CDR3nt: TGTGCCAGCAGTTACTCGACTGGGCAGCCCCAGCATTTT; CDR3aa: CASSYSTGQPQHF; v_gene: TRBV6-5; abundance: NA; d_gene: NA; j_gene: TRBJ1-5
CDR3nt: TGTGCCAGCACCGATCAACTGGGGGGGACAGGGGTCCACGAGCAGTACTTC; CDR3aa: CASTDQLGGTGVHEQYF; v_gene: TRBV7-9; abundance: few; d_gene: TRBD1; j_gene: TRBJ2-7
CDR3nt: TGTGCCAGCAGCGTACGCGGTTTGAACACCGGGGAGCTGTTTTTT; CDR3aa: CASSVRGLNTGELFF; v_gene: TRBV9; abundance: NA; d_gene: NA; j_gene: TRBJ2-2
CDR3nt: TGTGCCAGCAGCTCAGGGGTTGAAGCTTTCTTT; CDR3aa: CASSSGVEAFF; v_gene: TRBV5-6; abundance: few; d_gene: NA; j_gene: TRBJ1-1
CDR3nt: TGCAGCGCAAATGACGGGGGGAACACTGAAGCTTTCTTT; CDR3aa: CSANDGGNTEAFF; v_gene: TRBV29-1; abundance: once; d_gene: NA; j_gene: TRBJ1-1
CDR3nt: TGTGCCACCAGCAGTGGGGGCCGCACCGAGGAACCTGGAAACACCATATATTTT; CDR3aa: CATSSGGRTEEPGNTIYF; v_gene: TRBV15; abundance: NA; d_gene: NA; j_gene: TRBJ1-3
CDR3nt: TGCAGCGTAAACAGCGGGGCCTACGAGCAGTACTTC; CDR3aa: CSVNSGAYEQYF; v_gene: TRBV29-1; abundance: medium-sized; d_gene: TRBD2; j_gene: TRBJ2-7
CDR3nt: TGTGCCAGTAGAGGACTAGCGGGAGCCTACCAAGAGACCCAGTACTTC; CDR3aa: CASRGLAGAYQETQYF; v_gene: TRBV19; abundance: NA; d_gene: TRBD2; j_gene: TRBJ2-5
CDR3nt: TGTGCCAGCAGCCTAGATTACTCTGGGGCCAACGTCCTGACTTTC; CDR3aa: CASSLDYSGANVLTF; v_gene: TRBV6-5; abundance: NA; d_gene: NA; j_gene: TRBJ2-6
CDR3nt: TGCAGCGCCGATACAGGACAGGGTACTAACTATGGCTACACCTTC; CDR3aa: CSADTGQGTNYGYTF; v_gene: TRBV29-1; abundance: NA; d_gene: TRBD1; j_gene: TRBJ1-2
CDR3nt: TGTGCCAGCAGCTTATTAGGGGAGGGGAACACTGAAGCTTTCTTT; CDR3aa: CASSLLGEGNTEAFF; v_gene: TRBV7-9; abundance: NA; d_gene: NA; j_gene: TRBJ1-1
CDR3nt: TGTGCCAGCAGTGGGCCCGGACAGGACAATGAGCAGTTCTTC; CDR3aa: CASSGPGQDNEQFF; v_gene: TRBV6-1; abundance: NA; d_gene: TRBD1; j_gene: TRBJ2-1
CDR3nt: TGCGCCAGCAGCCCACAGGGGACACTTTCATATGAGCAGTTCTTC; CDR3aa: CASSPQGTLSYEQFF; v_gene: TRBV5-1; abundance: once; d_gene: TRBD1; j_gene: TRBJ2-1
CDR3nt: TGTGCCAGCAGTTTATCCTGGGGACTAGCGGGAGTGAGCTCCTACAATGAGCAGTTCTTC; CDR3aa: CASSLSWGLAGVSSYNEQFF; v_gene: TRBV27; abundance: NA; d_gene: TRBD2; j_gene: TRBJ2-1
CDR3nt: TGTGCCAGCAGCCGTGGACAGGGAATCAATCAGCCCCAGCATTTT; CDR3aa: CASSRGQGINQPQHF; v_gene: TRBV28; abundance: NA; d_gene: TRBD1; j_gene: TRBJ1-5
CDR3nt: TGTGCCAGCAGTTTATCGTTCCAGAATCAGCCCCAGCATTTT; CDR3aa: CASSLSFQNQPQHF; v_gene: TRBV27; abundance: NA; d_gene: NA; j_gene: TRBJ1-5
CDR3nt: TGTGCCAGCAGCTTACGGGTAGCGGGGGGGCTCACAGATACGCAGTATTTT; CDR3aa: CASSLRVAGGLTDTQYF; v_gene: TRBV7-3; abundance: few; d_gene: TRBD2; j_gene: TRBJ2-3
CDR3nt: TGTGCCACCACGCAGACTAGCGGACCTACAGATACGCAGTATTTT; CDR3aa: CATTQTSGPTDTQYF; v_gene: TRBV10-3; abundance: NA; d_gene: TRBD2; j_gene: TRBJ2-3
CDR3nt: TGCGCCAGCAGCTTGCGGGACAGAAAAGAGACCCAGTACTTC; CDR3aa: CASSLRDRKETQYF; v_gene: TRBV5-1; abundance: NA; d_gene: TRBD1; j_gene: TRBJ2-5
CDR3nt: TGTGCCAGCAGCGCTGGAGGCGGAGGGGCTAATGAAAAACTGTTTTTT; CDR3aa: CASSAGGGGANEKLFF; v_gene: TRBV9; abundance: NA; d_gene: NA; j_gene: TRBJ1-4
CDR3nt: TGTGCCAGCAAGGGGTGGATGAACACTGAAGCTTTCTTT; CDR3aa: CASKGWMNTEAFF; v_gene: TRBV2; abundance: NA; d_gene: NA; j_gene: TRBJ1-1
CDR3nt: TGTGCCAGCAGCCCCAGCGACAATGAGCAGTTCTTC; CDR3aa: CASSPSDNEQFF; v_gene: TRBV9; abundance: NA; d_gene: NA; j_gene: TRBJ2-1
CDR3nt: TGTGCCAGTAGTATAACTGCGGGAGGGCCCCGAGAGCAGTTCTTC; CDR3aa: CASSITAGGPREQFF; v_gene: TRBV19; abundance: NA; d_gene: TRBD2; j_gene: TRBJ2-1
CDR3nt: TGTGCCACCAGCAGAACCCCGGTGGATACGCAGTATTTT; CDR3aa: CATSRTPVDTQYF; v_gene: TRBV15; abundance: NA; d_gene: NA; j_gene: TRBJ2-3
CDR3nt: TGTGCCTGCAAAGCAGGGGGCTCCTACGAGCAGTACTTC; CDR3aa: CACKAGGSYEQYF; v_gene: TRBV30; abundance: NA; d_gene: TRBD1; j_gene: TRBJ2-7
CDR3nt: TGTGCCAGCAGTTACTCGTTTCCCCGTCACACCGGGGAGCTGTTTTTT; CDR3aa: CASSYSFPRHTGELFF; v_gene: TRBV6-5; abundance: NA; d_gene: NA; j_gene: TRBJ2-2
CDR3nt: TGTGCCAGCAGCTACACAGGGAACTACGAGCAGTACTTC; CDR3aa: CASSYTGNYEQYF; v_gene: TRBV7-8; abundance: NA; d_gene: NA; j_gene: TRBJ2-7
CDR3nt: TGTGCCAGCAGTGAAGGCCAGGGGTCCGGGGAGCTGTTTTTT; CDR3aa: CASSEGQGSGELFF; v_gene: TRBV6-4; abundance: NA; d_gene: NA; j_gene: TRBJ2-2
CDR3nt: TGTGCCAGCAGTTTGGGGACAGGGAACTCACCCCTCCACTTT; CDR3aa: CASSLGTGNSPLHF; v_gene: TRBV27; abundance: NA; d_gene: TRBD1; j_gene: TRBJ1-6
CDR3nt: TGTGCCAGCAGCCCACCGGGACAGCGGAACACTGAAGCTTTCTTT; CDR3aa: CASSPPGQRNTEAFF; v_gene: TRBV7-2; abundance: NA; d_gene: TRBD1; j_gene: TRBJ1-1
CDR3nt: TGTGCCAGCAGCTTGGGGACAGGGGGCGCGTACGAGCAGTACTTC; CDR3aa: CASSLGTGGAYEQYF; v_gene: TRBV9; abundance: NA; d_gene: TRBD1; j_gene: TRBJ2-7
CDR3nt: TGTGCCAGCAGTTGGGCACTAGCGGGAGATGACGAGCAGTACTTC; CDR3aa: CASSWALAGDDEQYF; v_gene: TRBV6-6; abundance: NA; d_gene: TRBD2; j_gene: TRBJ2-7
CDR3nt: TGTGCCAGCAGTTTTGCGGGGTTTGGAAACACCATATATTTT; CDR3aa: CASSFAGFGNTIYF; v_gene: TRBV27; abundance: NA; d_gene: NA; j_gene: TRBJ1-3
CDR3nt: TGTGCCAGCAGCCCGACTAGCGGGAGTCCCCCCTCCTACGAGCAGTACTTC; CDR3aa: CASSPTSGSPPSYEQYF; v_gene: TRBV5-4; abundance: once; d_gene: TRBD2; j_gene: TRBJ2-7
CDR3nt: TGTGCCAGCAGCGTAGGGAGGCTGGATGGCTACACCTTC; CDR3aa: CASSVGRLDGYTF; v_gene: TRBV9; abundance: NA; d_gene: NA; j_gene: TRBJ1-2
CDR3nt: TGTGCCAGCAGCCAGTGGAGGGGCAACCAAGAGACCCAGTACTTC; CDR3aa: CASSQWRGNQETQYF; v_gene: TRBV4-2; abundance: NA; d_gene: NA; j_gene: TRBJ2-5
CDR3nt: TGTGCCAGCAGGGACAGATACTCTCCCCAGCATTTT; CDR3aa: CASRDRYSPQHF; v_gene: TRBV6-1; abundance: once; d_gene: NA; j_gene: TRBJ1-5
CDR3nt: TGTGCCAGCAGCCGTAAAGGGACGGGGGATGAAAAACTGTTTTTT; CDR3aa: CASSRKGTGDEKLFF; v_gene: TRBV9; abundance: NA; d_gene: NA; j_gene: TRBJ1-4
CDR3nt: TGTGCCAGCAGTGCCGGGACTACCTTTGGGGAGCAGTTCTTC; CDR3aa: CASSAGTTFGEQFF; v_gene: TRBV9; abundance: NA; d_gene: TRBD2; j_gene: TRBJ2-1
CDR3nt: TGTGCCAGCACCCCTAGACCCACTGAAGCTTTCTTT; CDR3aa: CASTPRPTEAFF; v_gene: TRBV28; abundance: NA; d_gene: NA; j_gene: TRBJ1-1
CDR3nt: TGTGCCAGCAGTTTAGGGTCGGGAGTGATGTACGAGCAGTACTTC; CDR3aa: CASSLGSGVMYEQYF; v_gene: TRBV27; abundance: NA; d_gene: NA; j_gene: TRBJ2-7
CDR3nt: TGTGCCAGCAGCGGAGAGACAGGGACCGAGCAGTACTTC; CDR3aa: CASSGETGTEQYF; v_gene: TRBV13; abundance: NA; d_gene: TRBD1; j_gene: TRBJ2-7
CDR3nt: TGCGCCAGCAGCCAGAGACCGGGACTAGCGGGACCGTTCACAGATACGCAGTATTTT; CDR3aa: CASSQRPGLAGPFTDTQYF; v_gene: TRBV4-1; abundance: NA; d_gene: TRBD2; j_gene: TRBJ2-3
CDR3nt: TGTGCCAGCAGGACAGGGGCCTTTGAGGAACTGTTTTTT; CDR3aa: CASRTGAFEELFF; v_gene: TRBV27; abundance: NA; d_gene: TRBD1; j_gene: TRBJ1-4
CDR3nt: TGTGCCAGCAGTTCCGGCGGTCCCTGGTTCTTC; CDR3aa: CASSSGGPWFF; v_gene: TRBV2; abundance: NA; d_gene: NA; j_gene: TRBJ2-1
CDR3nt: TGTGCCAGCTGGGACAGGGGTGGCACTGAAGCTTTCTTT; CDR3aa: CASWDRGGTEAFF; v_gene: TRBV5-4; abundance: NA; d_gene: TRBD1; j_gene: TRBJ1-1